This entry describes one TCR beta chain. Sequenced by immunoSEQ multiplex PCR; TCRdb stores in-frame clones only, minus some. The repertoire holds approximately 250,000 clones, with around 80% as singletons. The sample is drawn from a study of blood T cell repertoires in COVID-19. Participants were placed into cohorts based on the clinical history they reported. After removal of 4 bases from V and 6 bases from J, the junction contained 3 bases not matched to a gene. The CDR3 is 15 amino acids. Germline values: CDR1 SGHVS, CDR2 FQNEAQ. The sequence derives from a man between 25 and 39 years old with acute COVID-19. Sequencing was performed on PBMCs or T cells enriched from blood (not recorded which). V is TRBV7-8 and J is TRBJ2-3; 14 bases fit TRBD2. The CDR3 DNA reads as TGTGCCAGCAGCTCCTGGACTAGCGGGGGGGATACGCAGTATTTT. It translates to CASSSWTSGGDTQYF.